These 13 T cell receptor beta chains came from one sample sequenced in a study of identical twins. TCRdb analysed the 5' RACE reads with MiXCR anew, one entry per CDR3 protein. This sample carries some 460,000 distinct CDR3 sequences, 14% of them seen once, and the ten largest clones take around 0.48%. The same sample was also studied in work on yellow fever vaccine responses in identical twins.

Sequenced: CD4+ T cells sorted from blood. The receptor source for this set is a woman aged 18 to 35 in good health.

The chain has TRBV5-6 and TRBJ2-1; 8 positions agree with TRBD1. The CDR3 extends over 16 amino acids. J lost 9 bases, V lost 0 bases, and 11 bases had no gene match. Germline V gene sequence: CDR1 SGHDT, CDR2 YYEEEE. The CDR3 protein is CASSLGTGMGFGEQFF. The CDR3 region has the DNA TGTGCCAGCAGCTTGGGGACAGGGATGGGGTTTGGTGAGCAGTTCTTC.

This clonotype was seen only a few times. This rearrangement joins TRBV29-1 to TRBJ2-1; 11 bases map to TRBD1. V was pared by 6 bases and J by 10 bases, with 8 bases of the junction left unmatched. The CDR3 has 13 amino acids. Germline CDR1 is SQVTM and CDR2 is ANQGSEA. DNA for the CDR3: TGCAGCGTCCGGGACAGGGGGACAGCCGAGCAGTTCTTC. Amino acid sequence: CSVRDRGTAEQFF.

The chain uses TRBV2 and TRBJ2-7; 14 nucleotides align to TRBD2. This CDR3 is built from 18 residues. Per the germline V gene, CDR1 is SNHLY and CDR2 is FYNNEI. V lost 6 bases, J lost 2 bases, and 12 bases stayed unmatched. The CDR3 is CASSCGTSGGPPTYEQYF. The CDR3, as DNA: TGTGCCAGCAGCTGTGGGACTAGCGGGGGTCCTCCAACCTACGAGCAGTACTTC.

This clonotype was seen a handful of times. The V gene is TRBV28, the J gene TRBJ2-6; D is unclear. The germline CDR1 and CDR2 sequences are MDHEN and SYDVKM. Trimming stripped 6 bases from V and 0 bases from J, with 18 bases between. The CDR3 contains 18 residues. The CDR3 region has the DNA TGTGCCAGCAGGACAACGTCATTAAAGCTCTCTGGGGCCAACGTCCTGACTTTC. Translated, it gives CASRTTSLKLSGANVLTF.

This clonotype was detected a few times. The chain is built from TRBV11-1 and TRBJ2-1; 12 nucleotides agree with TRBD2. CDR1 and CDR2 (germline): SGHAT, FQDESV (reference sequence). This CDR3 has 18 residues. The V gene end was trimmed by 2 bases and the J gene end by 6 bases; junction bases not matched to a gene: 11. The CDR3 reads CASSLSRLAGAVGNEQFF. The CDR3 nucleotides read TGTGCCAGCAGCTTATCTCGACTAGCGGGAGCCGTGGGCAATGAGCAGTTCTTC.

This clonotype has ten or more counts. The chain combines TRBV29-1 with TRBJ2-5; 9 positions match TRBD1. Germline V gene lookup returns CDR1 SQVTM and CDR2 ANQGSEA. CDR3 length equals 13 residues. The J segment lost 3 bases and the V segment lost 5 bases, leaving 4 bases of the junction unmatched. CDR3 nucleotide sequence: TGCAGCGTTCCGGACAGGGGTAAAGAGACCCAGTACTTC. This encodes CSVPDRGKETQYF.

There are many counts of this clonotype. The CDR3 is CASSSPPADTQYF. The CDR3, as DNA: TGCGCCAGCAGCTCTCCACCGGCAGATACGCAGTATTTT. The rearrangement joins TRBV5-1 to TRBJ2-3; D call uncertain. V lost 3 bases, J lost 4 bases, and 9 bases lay in between. Per germline, CDR1 SGHRS and CDR2 YFSETQ. There are 13 residues in the CDR3.

The chain employs TRBV28 and TRBJ2-2; D might be TRBD2 (6 bases). Germline-derived CDR1 and CDR2 are MDHEN and SYDVKM. The CDR3 has 15 amino acids. CDR3 sequence reads: CAAEGSLPNTGELFF. The CDR3 DNA reads TGTGCAGCGGAGGGGAGCCTTCCGAACACCGGGGAGCTGTTTTTT.

The chain's CDR3 is CASFPASYSSYEQYF. Written as DNA, the CDR3 is TGTGCCAGCTTTCCCGCGAGTTATAGCTCCTACGAGCAGTACTTC. The chain has TRBV18 and TRBJ2-7, with unresolved D. V was shortened by 7 bases and J by 0 bases, with 16 bases between the two germline ends. The germline gives CDR1 KGHSH, CDR2 LQKENI. CDR3 size: 15 residues.

Only a few counts were recorded for this clonotype. This chain links TRBV2 with TRBJ2-5; TRBD1 agrees at 9 bases. Trimming at V came to 8 bases and at J to 3 bases, leaving 13 bases not matched to a gene. Germline V CDR1 and CDR2: SNHLY, FYNNEI. This CDR3 contains 16 residues. Here the CDR3 DNA reads TGTGCCAGCCTAGCCTGGGGAGGGACAGGGAAAGAGACCCAGTACTTC. Translating gives CASLAWGGTGKETQYF.

Many counts were recorded for this clonotype. The J gene is TRBJ2-5, the V gene TRBV5-1, with D unclear. Trimming took 0 bases from V and 4 from J, leaving 10 bases between them. CDR1 is SGHRS and CDR2 is YFSETQ in the germline V gene. The CDR3 runs to 14 residues. The CDR3 sequence: CASSLDSRGETQYF. CDR3 nucleotide sequence: TGCGCCAGCAGCTTGGATTCTCGTGGAGAGACCCAGTACTTC.

This clonotype was seen only a few times. The chain carries TRBV15 and TRBJ2-7; 12 bases are a match to TRBD2. The germline V gene has CDR1 LNHNV and CDR2 YYDKDF (reference sequence). This CDR3 comprises 16 residues. The V gene end was trimmed by 5 bases and the J gene end by 0 bases; junction bases not matched to a gene: 5. The CDR3 region is CATSRGLAGSSYEQYF. DNA for the CDR3: TGTGCCACCAGCCGCGGACTAGCGGGGAGCTCCTACGAGCAGTACTTC.

The chain is built from TRBV24-1 and TRBJ2-7, with D perhaps matching TRBD1 (5 bases). V shed 9 bases and J shed 2 bases, with 13 bases lying between them. Germline V gene data show CDR1 as KGHDR and CDR2 as SFDVKD. This CDR3 region has 13 residues. CDR3 DNA: TGTGCCACCCAAGGGGCTGGGACCTACGAGCAGTACTTC. Translation gives CATQGAGTYEQYF.